This TCR beta chain derives from a study of human T cells and chemical hapten exposure. Study information: Scalp application of diphenylcyclopropenone was performed weekly in patients across the entire roughly 25-week study. General study findings and limits: The study found that DPC sensitization did not change TCRs above 1 in 1000 frequency.

In the original analysis: Between 23,224 and 690,600 TCRs appeared in each sample, and the median stood at roughly 100,000. TCRdb re-called the RACE reads through MiXCR, storing one row per CDR3 protein. The V and J calls were not made by the authors but by TCRdb's processing. The data hold fewer than 130,000 distinct CDR3 sequences, with roughly 11% observed a single time. This clonotype has more than one count but fewer than ten. What it binds is unknown. Looked up from germline, CDR1 is GTSNPN and CDR2 is SVGIG (reference sequence). The V gene end was trimmed by 4 bases and the J gene end by 5 bases; junction bases not matched to a gene: 9. CDR3 length equals 14 residues. Time point given: patch test 1, 2 weeks after DPC sensitization. Documented treatment: therapeutic diphenylcyclopropenone sensitization with weekly scalp DPC. Every donor had alopecia and was 18 to 70 years old; all were suitable for DPC.

Sample: whole blood, taken in connection with sensitization to the hapten diphenylcyclopropenone (DPC). The sequence was collected from a woman in her thirties or forties with alopecia areata. Some clones in this sample may be carry-over from other donors' samples. The chain links TRBV30 to TRBJ2-7; 9 bases align to TRBD1. The CDR3, as DNA: TGTGCCTGGAAAACGCCGGGACAGGGCCACGAGCAGTACTTC. This gives the protein CAWKTPGQGHEQYF.